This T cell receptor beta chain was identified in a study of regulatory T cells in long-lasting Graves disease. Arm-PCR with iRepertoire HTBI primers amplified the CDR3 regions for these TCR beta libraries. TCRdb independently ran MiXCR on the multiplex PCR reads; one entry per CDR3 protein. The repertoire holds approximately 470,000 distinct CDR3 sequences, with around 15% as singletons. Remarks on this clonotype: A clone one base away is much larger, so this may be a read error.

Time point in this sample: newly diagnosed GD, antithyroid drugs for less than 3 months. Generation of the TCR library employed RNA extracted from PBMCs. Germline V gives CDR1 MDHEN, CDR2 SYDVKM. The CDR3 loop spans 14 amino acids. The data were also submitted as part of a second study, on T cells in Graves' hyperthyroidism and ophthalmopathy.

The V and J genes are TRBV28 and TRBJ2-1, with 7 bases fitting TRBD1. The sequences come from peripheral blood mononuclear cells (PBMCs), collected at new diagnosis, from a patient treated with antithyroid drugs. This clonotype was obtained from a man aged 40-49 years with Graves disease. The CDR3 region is CTSTLGQVYNEQFF. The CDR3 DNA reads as TGTACCAGCACCCTCGGACAGGTCTACAATGAGCAGTTCTTC.